This record concerns one T cell receptor (beta chain) sequence. The antigen is not known. This sample is drawn from a study of radiotherapy plus CTLA-4 blockade in lung cancer. Study results and caveats: It was early blood T cell clone dynamics, with interferon-beta, that reportedly best predicted response.

Deletions cut 3 bases from V and 0 bases from J, with 18 bases between. The CDR3 length is 18 residues. Per the germline V gene, CDR1 is SGDLS and CDR2 is YYNGEE. Measured with immunoSEQ multiplex PCR; TCRdb has only the in-frame clones, and not every one. The sample has roughly 40,000 clones, roughly three quarters seen once. This TCR came from a human donor with non-small cell lung cancer that progressed on radiotherapy plus ipilimumab. The chain carries TRBV9 and TRBJ2-2, with D possibly being TRBD1 (6 bases). This sample comprised peripheral blood, obtained from a patient treated with radiotherapy plus ipilimumab. Written as DNA, the CDR3 is TGTGCCAGCAGCGGGCGTCCGGGACAAGTCACGAACACCGGGGAGCTGTTTTTT. Encoded protein: CASSGRPGQVTNTGELFF.